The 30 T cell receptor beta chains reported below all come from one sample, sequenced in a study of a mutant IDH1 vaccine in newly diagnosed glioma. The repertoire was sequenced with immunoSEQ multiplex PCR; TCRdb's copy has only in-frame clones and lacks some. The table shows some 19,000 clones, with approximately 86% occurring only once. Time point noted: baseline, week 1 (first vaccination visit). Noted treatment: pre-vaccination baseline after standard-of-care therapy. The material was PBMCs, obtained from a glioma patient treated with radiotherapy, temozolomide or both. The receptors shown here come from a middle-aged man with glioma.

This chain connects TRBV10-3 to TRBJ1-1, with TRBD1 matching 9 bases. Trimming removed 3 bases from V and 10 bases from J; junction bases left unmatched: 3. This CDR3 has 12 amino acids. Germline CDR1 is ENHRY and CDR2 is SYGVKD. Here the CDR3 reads CAISDPGQGAFF. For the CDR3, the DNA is TGTGCCATCAGTGATCCGGGACAGGGAGCTTTCTTT.

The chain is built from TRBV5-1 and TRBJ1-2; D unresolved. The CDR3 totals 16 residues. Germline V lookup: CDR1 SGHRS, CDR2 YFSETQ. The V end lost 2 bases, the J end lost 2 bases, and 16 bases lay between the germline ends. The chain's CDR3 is CASSFRREGANYGYTF. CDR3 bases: TGCGCCAGCAGCTTCCGGCGGGAGGGAGCAAACTATGGCTACACCTTC.

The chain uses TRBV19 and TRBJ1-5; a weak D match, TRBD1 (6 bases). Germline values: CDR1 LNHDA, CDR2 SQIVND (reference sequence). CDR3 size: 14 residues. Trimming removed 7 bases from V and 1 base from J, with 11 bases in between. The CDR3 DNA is TGTGCCAGTACCAGAGGGGGGAGCAATCAGCCCCAGCATTTT. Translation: CASTRGGSNQPQHF.

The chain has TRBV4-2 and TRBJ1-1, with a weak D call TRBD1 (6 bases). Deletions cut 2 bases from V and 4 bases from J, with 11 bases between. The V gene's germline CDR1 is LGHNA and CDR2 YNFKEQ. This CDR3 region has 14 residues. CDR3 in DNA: TGTGCCAGCAGCCAAACAGGGTTAGGCACTGAAGCTTTCTTT. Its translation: CASSQTGLGTEAFF.

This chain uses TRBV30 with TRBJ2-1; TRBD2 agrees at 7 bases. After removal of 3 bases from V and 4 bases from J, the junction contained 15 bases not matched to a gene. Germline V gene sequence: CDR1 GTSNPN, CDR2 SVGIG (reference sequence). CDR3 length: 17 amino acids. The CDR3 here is CAWREPRVGGKYNEQFF. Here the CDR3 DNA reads TGTGCCTGGAGAGAACCAAGAGTGGGGGGGAAGTACAATGAGCAGTTCTTC.

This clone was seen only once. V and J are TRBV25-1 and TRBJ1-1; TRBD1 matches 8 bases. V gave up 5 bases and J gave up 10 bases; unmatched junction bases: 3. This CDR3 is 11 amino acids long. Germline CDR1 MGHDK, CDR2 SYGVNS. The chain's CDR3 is CASSSRGRAFF. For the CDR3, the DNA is TGTGCCAGCAGTAGCAGGGGGCGAGCTTTCTTT.

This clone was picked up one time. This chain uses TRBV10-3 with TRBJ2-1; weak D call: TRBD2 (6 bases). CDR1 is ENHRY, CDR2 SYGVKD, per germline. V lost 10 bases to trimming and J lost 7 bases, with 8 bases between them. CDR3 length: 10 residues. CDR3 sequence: CARAGNEQFF. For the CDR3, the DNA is TGTGCCAGGGCGGGAAATGAGCAGTTCTTC.

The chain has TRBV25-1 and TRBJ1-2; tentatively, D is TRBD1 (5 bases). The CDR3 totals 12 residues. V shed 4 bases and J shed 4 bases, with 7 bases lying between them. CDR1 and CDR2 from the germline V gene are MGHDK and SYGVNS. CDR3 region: CASSGGTYGYTF. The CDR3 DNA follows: TGTGCCAGCAGTGGCGGGACCTATGGCTACACCTTC.

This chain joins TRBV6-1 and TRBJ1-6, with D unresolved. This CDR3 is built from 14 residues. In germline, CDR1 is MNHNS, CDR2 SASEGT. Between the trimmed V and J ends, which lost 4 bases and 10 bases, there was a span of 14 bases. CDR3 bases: TGTGCCAGCAGTGTACGCGACACCAGCTCACCCCTCCACTTT. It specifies CASSVRDTSSPLHF.

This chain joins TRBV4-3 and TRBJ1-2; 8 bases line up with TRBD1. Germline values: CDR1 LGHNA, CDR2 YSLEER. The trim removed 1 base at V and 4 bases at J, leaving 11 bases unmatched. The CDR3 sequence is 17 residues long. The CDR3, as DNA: TGCGCCAGCAGCCAAGGTTGGACAGGGAGGCCCGGCTATGGCTACACCTTC. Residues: CASSQGWTGRPGYGYTF.

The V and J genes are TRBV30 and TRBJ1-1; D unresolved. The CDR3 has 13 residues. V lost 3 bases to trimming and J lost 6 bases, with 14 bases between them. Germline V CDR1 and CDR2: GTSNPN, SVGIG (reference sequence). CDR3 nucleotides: TGTGCCTGGAGCCCTTCACGATCGGCTGAAGCTTTCTTT. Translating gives CAWSPSRSAEAFF.

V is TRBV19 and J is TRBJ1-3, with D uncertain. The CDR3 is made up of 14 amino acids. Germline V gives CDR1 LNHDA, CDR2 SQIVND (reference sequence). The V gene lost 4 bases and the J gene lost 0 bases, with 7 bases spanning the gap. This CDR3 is CASSSWSSGNTIYF. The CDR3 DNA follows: TGTGCCAGTAGTAGCTGGAGCTCTGGAAACACCATATATTTT. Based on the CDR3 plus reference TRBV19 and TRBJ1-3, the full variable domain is DGGITQSPKYLFRKEGQNVTLSCEQNLNHDAMYWYRQDPGQGLRLIYYSQIVNDFQKGDIAEGYSVSREKKESFPLTVTSAQKNPTAFYLCASSSWSSGNTIYFGEGSWLTVV.

CDR3 sequence reads: CAWTRDRVINEQFF. The CDR3 DNA sequence: TGTGCCTGGACTCGGGACAGGGTAATCAATGAGCAGTTCTTC. The V gene is TRBV30, the J gene TRBJ2-1; 9 bases map to TRBD1. CDR1 is GTSNPN, CDR2 SVGIG, per germline (reference sequence). V dropped 4 bases and J dropped 6; count of bases not matched to a gene: 7. The CDR3 contains 14 residues.

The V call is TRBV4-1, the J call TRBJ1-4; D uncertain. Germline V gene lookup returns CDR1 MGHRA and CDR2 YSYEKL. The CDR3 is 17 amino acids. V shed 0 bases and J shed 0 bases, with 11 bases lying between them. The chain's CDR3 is CASSQDYTFATNEKLFF. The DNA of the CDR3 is TGCGCCAGCAGCCAAGACTACACATTTGCAACTAATGAAAAACTGTTTTTT.

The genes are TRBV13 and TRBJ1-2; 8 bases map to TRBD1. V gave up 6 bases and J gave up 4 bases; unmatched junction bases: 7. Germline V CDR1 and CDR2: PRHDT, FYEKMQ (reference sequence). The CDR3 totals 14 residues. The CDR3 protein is CASRSGGAGYGYTF. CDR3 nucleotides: TGTGCCAGCAGATCAGGGGGCGCAGGCTATGGCTACACCTTC.

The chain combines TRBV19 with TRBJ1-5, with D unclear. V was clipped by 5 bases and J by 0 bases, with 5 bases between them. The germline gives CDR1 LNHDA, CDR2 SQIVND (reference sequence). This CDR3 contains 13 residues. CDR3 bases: TGTGCCAGTAGTGCCTTTAGCAATCAGCCCCAGCATTTT. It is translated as CASSAFSNQPQHF.

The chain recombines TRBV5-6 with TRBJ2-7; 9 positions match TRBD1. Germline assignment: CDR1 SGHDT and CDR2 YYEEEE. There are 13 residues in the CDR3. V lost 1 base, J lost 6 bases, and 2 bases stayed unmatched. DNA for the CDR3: TGTGCCAGCAGCTTGACAGGGGGCGTCGAGCAGTACTTC. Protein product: CASSLTGGVEQYF.

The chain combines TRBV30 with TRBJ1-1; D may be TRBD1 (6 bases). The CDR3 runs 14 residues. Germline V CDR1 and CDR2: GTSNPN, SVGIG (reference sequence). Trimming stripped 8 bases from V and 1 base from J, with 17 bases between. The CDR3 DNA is TGTGCCCGGGGGGGCAGGGGAGAGAACACTGAAGCTTTCTTT. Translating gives CARGGRGENTEAFF.

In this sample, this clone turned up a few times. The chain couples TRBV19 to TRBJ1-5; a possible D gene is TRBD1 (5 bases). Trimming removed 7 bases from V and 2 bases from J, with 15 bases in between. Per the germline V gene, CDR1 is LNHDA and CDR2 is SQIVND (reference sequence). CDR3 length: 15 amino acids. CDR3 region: CASISRDGRNQPQHF. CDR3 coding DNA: TGTGCCAGTATCTCGAGGGACGGTCGCAATCAGCCCCAGCATTTT.

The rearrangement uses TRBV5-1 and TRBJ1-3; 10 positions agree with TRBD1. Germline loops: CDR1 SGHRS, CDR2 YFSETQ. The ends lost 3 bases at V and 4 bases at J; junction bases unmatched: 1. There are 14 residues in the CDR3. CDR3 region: CASSSTGGGNTIYF. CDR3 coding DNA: TGCGCCAGCAGCTCGACAGGGGGCGGAAACACCATATATTTT.

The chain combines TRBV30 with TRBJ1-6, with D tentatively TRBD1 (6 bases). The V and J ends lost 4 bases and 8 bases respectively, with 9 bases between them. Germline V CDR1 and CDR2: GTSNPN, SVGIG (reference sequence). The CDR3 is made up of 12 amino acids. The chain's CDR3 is CAWNGGDSPLHF. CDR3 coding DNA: TGTGCCTGGAACGGGGGCGATTCACCCCTCCACTTT.

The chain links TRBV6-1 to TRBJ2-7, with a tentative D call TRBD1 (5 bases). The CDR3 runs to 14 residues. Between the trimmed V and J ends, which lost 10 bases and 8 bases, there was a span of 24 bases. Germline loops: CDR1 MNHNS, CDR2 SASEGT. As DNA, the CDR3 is TGTGCCAACATCGAAACAGGCTATTCTACGCAGCAGTACTTC. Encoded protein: CANIETGYSTQQYF.

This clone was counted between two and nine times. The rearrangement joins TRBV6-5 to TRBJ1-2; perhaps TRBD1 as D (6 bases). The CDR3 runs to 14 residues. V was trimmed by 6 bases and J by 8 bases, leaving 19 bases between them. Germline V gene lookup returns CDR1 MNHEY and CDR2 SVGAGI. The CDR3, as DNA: TGTGCCAGCAGACCCTGGGAAAGTCAGGGGGGCTACACCTTC. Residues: CASRPWESQGGYTF.

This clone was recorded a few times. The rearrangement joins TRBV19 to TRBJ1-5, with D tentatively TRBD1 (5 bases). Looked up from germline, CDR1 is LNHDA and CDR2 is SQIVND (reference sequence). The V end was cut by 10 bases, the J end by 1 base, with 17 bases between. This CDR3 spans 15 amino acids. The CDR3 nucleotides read TGTGCCACCAGGATGAGGGAGGGGAGCAATCAGCCCCAGCATTTT. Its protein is CATRMREGSNQPQHF.

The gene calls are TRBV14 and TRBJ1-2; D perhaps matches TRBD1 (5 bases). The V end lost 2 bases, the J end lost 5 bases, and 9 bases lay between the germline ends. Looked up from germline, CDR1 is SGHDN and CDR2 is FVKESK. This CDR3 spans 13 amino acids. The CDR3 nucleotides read TGTGCCAGCAGCCAACTACCAGGGTATGGCTACACCTTC. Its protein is CASSQLPGYGYTF.

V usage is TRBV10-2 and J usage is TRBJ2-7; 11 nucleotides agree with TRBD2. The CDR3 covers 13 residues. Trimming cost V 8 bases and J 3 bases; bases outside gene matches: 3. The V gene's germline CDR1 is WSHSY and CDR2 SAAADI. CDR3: CASGLAGGYEQYF. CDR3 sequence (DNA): TGCGCCAGCGGGCTAGCGGGAGGCTACGAGCAGTACTTC.

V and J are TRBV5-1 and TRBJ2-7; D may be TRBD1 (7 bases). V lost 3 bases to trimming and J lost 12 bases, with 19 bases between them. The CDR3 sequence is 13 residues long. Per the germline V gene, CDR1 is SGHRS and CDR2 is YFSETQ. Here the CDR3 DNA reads TGCGCCAGCAGCTCTGGACAGGAGGGGCTAGCGTACTTC. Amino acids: CASSSGQEGLAYF.

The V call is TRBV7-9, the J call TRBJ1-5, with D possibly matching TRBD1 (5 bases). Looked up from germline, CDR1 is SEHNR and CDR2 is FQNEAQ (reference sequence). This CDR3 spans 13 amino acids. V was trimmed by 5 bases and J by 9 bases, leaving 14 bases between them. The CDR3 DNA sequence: TGTGCCAGCAGCCCCGGGGCGAGGCGGCCCCAGCATTTT. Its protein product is CASSPGARRPQHF.

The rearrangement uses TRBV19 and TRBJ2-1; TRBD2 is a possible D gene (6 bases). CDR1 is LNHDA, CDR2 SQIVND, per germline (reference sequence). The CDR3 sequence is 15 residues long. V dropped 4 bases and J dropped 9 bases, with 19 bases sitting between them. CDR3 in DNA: TGTGCCAGTAGTACCGTGGGGGGAGGCTGGCTTGAGCAGTTCTTC. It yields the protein CASSTVGGGWLEQFF.

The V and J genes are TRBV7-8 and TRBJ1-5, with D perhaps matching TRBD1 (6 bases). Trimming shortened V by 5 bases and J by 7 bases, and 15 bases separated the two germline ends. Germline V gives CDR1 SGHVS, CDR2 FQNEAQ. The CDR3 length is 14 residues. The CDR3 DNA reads TGTGCCAGCAGCCAGCTAGGGGGGAGGCAGCCCCAGCATTTT. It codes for CASSQLGGRQPQHF. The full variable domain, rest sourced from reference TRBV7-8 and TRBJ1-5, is GAGVSQSPRYKVAKRGQDVALRCDPISGHVSLFWYQQALGQGPEFLTYFQNEAQLDKSGLPSDRFFAERPEGSVSTLKIQRTQQEDSAVYLCASSQLGGRQPQHFGDGTRLSIL.